Below, 12 T cell receptor beta chains from the same sample are listed, as sequenced in a study. TCRdb processed the 5' RACE reads anew with MiXCR; each CDR3 protein has one entry. The table has approximately 60,000 distinct CDR3 sequences, around 21% seen once; the top ten hold around 3.2%. Cells sorted as Tregs were CD4+, CD25+ and CD127-/low. Sequenced: tumor-infiltrating Tregs sorted from the breast tumor. The source of these receptors is a female donor with breast cancer.

The rearrangement links TRBV20-1 to TRBJ2-1; 9 bases are shared with TRBD2. The junction had 4 bases not matched to a gene; V was cut back by 3 bases and J by 1 base. Germline lookup yields CDR1 DFQATT and CDR2 SNEGSKA (reference sequence). The CDR3 is 15 amino acids. In nucleotides, the CDR3 is TGCAGTGCTAGCAGGACTAGCGTTTCCTACAATGAGCAGTTCTTC. As protein: CSASRTSVSYNEQFF.

Ten or more counts support this clonotype. This chain connects TRBV20-1 to TRBJ2-5; no reliable D call. The CDR3 is 11 amino acids. Germline CDR1 and CDR2: DFQATT and SNEGSKA (reference sequence). V was clipped by 5 bases and J by 5 bases, with 9 bases between them. As DNA, the CDR3 is TGCAGTGCTGAACATCACGAGACCCAGTACTTC. Protein sequence: CSAEHHETQYF.

This chain joins TRBV6-5 and TRBJ2-7, with D perhaps matching TRBD1 (5 bases). V dropped 4 bases and J dropped 6 bases, with 10 bases sitting between them. The CDR3 sequence is 12 residues long. Germline V CDR1 and CDR2: MNHEY, SVGAGI. The CDR3 DNA follows: TGTGCCAGCAGTTCGGTAGGGGTCGAGCAGTACTTC. It yields the protein CASSSVGVEQYF.

This clonotype showed up just a few times. V is TRBV30 and J is TRBJ1-2; D is uncertain. Germline V CDR1 and CDR2: GTSNPN, SVGIG (reference sequence). The CDR3 runs 15 residues. Trimming stripped 4 bases from V and 2 bases from J, with 17 bases between. The CDR3: CAWTQVSVKNYGYTF. The CDR3 nucleotides are TGTGCCTGGACCCAAGTCAGCGTTAAGAACTATGGCTACACCTTC. Full variable domain (outside the CDR3, taken from reference TRBV30 and TRBJ1-2): SQTIHQWPATLVQPVGSPLSLECTVEGTSNPNLYWYRQAAGRGLQLLFYSVGIGQISSEVPQNLSASRPQDRQFILSSKKLLLSDSGFYLCAWTQVSVKNYGYTFGSGTRLTVV.

There are many counts of this clonotype. The CDR3 nucleotides are TGTGCCAGCAGTTTACGGGCAGCCCGGGAAAAACTGTTTTTT. The encoded protein is CASSLRAAREKLFF. This chain joins TRBV27 and TRBJ1-4; D uncertain. CDR3 length: 14 amino acids. Trimming removed 2 bases from V and 8 bases from J, with 12 bases in between. In germline, CDR1 is MNHEY, CDR2 SMNVEV (reference sequence).

The rearrangement uses TRBV5-1 and TRBJ2-1; possibly TRBD1 or TRBD2 for D (5 bases each). The CDR3 spans 15 residues. V was pared by 0 bases and J by 6 bases, with 13 bases between. From germline, CDR1 is SGHRS and CDR2 YFSETQ. This chain's CDR3 is CASSLGLVGGNEQFF. CDR3 DNA: TGCGCCAGCAGCTTGGGCCTAGTTGGGGGCAATGAGCAGTTCTTC.

As regards this clonotype: The conserved phenylalanine or tryptophan is not found at the CDR3 terminus, so this likely reflects a read error. The gene calls are TRBV12-3 or TRBV12-4 and TRBJ1-4; no firm D call. This CDR3 has 13 residues. CDR3 loop: CASSRVSAENLFS. CDR3 in DNA: TGTGCCAGCAGCCGGGTCAGCGCGGAAAACCTGTTTTCT.

As to this clonotype: A much more abundant neighbour one base away suggests this may be a read error. The chain has TRBV12-3 or TRBV12-4 and TRBJ2-3, with 9 nucleotides matching TRBD1. CDR3 length: 14 residues. The chain's CDR3 is CASSRQGDTDMQYF. CDR3 sequence (DNA): TGTGCCAGCAGCCGACAGGGGGATACAGATATGCAGTATTTT.

V usage is TRBV30 and J usage is TRBJ2-2, with TRBD2 matching 15 bases. CDR1 and CDR2 from the germline V gene are GTSNPN and SVGIG (reference sequence). The CDR3 is 17 amino acids. V lost 3 bases to trimming and J lost 5 bases; unmatched junction nucleotides: 7. The CDR3 spells CAWSPGLAGGRTGELFF. CDR3 DNA sequence: TGTGCCTGGAGCCCGGGACTAGCGGGAGGAAGAACCGGGGAGCTGTTTTTT.

CDR3 DNA sequence: TGTGCCAGCAGCCAGGACAGGGGTGTAGGACTGTTTTTT. Protein: CASSQDRGVGLFF. The V and J genes are TRBV4-2 and TRBJ1-4; 9 positions agree with TRBD1. The CDR3 is 13 residues long. Trimming cost V 3 bases and J 13 bases; bases outside gene matches: 6. Germline values: CDR1 LGHNA, CDR2 YNFKEQ.

The chain uses TRBV7-2 and TRBJ2-3; D gene ambiguous. The CDR3 is 15 residues long. The V end was cut by 1 base, the J end by 4 bases, with 12 bases between. Germline V gene data show CDR1 as SGHTA and CDR2 as FQGNSA. This chain's CDR3 is CASSLDPVGADTQYF. In DNA form, the CDR3 reads TGTGCCAGCAGCTTAGACCCCGTAGGTGCAGATACGCAGTATTTT.

A few counts support this clonotype. The gene calls are TRBV5-1 and TRBJ2-6; TRBD1 aligns across 8 bases. This CDR3 has 18 amino acids. V lost 4 bases, J lost 0 bases, and 9 bases stayed unmatched. Germline CDR1 SGHRS, CDR2 YFSETQ. The chain's CDR3 is CASSPRTGQSSGANVLTF. The CDR3 DNA follows: TGCGCCAGCAGCCCGCGGACAGGGCAGAGCTCTGGGGCCAACGTCCTGACTTTC.